Below, 26 T cell receptor beta chains from the same sample are listed, as sequenced in a study of neurological immune-mediated disorders (dated by TCRdb to between 2018 and 2020). Library creation used 5' RACE. Sequenced on an Illumina HiSeq 2500. TCRdb took the public reads, trimmed them with fastp at Q25, ran MiXCR for clone calling and kept in-frame beta chains. Duplicate CDR3 protein sequences are folded into a single record with the most common DNA and genes. The sample table lists about 62,000 distinct CDR3 sequences, 3.7% of them with a count of one. The leading ten clones occupy less than 2.5% of the sample. Sequenced input: PBMCs. These receptors came from a woman aged 45-65 years with multiple sclerosis.

The sample holds many counts of this clonotype. The rearrangement joins TRBV20-1 to TRBJ1-5; D gene ambiguous. Trimming removed 3 bases from V and 6 bases from J, with 15 bases in between. The CDR3 consists of 14 residues. Germline values: CDR1 DFQATT, CDR2 SNEGSKA (reference sequence). The CDR3 loop is CSASSGRSIQPQHF. As DNA, the CDR3 is TGCAGTGCTAGTTCAGGACGGTCGATTCAGCCCCAGCATTTT.

This clonotype was seen a handful of times. The V and J genes are TRBV7-2 and TRBJ2-1, with 13 nucleotides matching TRBD2. The V gene's germline CDR1 is SGHTA and CDR2 FQGNSA. This CDR3 is built from 15 residues. Unmatched junction bases numbered 6, after V lost 7 bases and J lost 6 bases. CDR3: CASILTSGRANEQFF. Here the CDR3 DNA reads TGTGCCAGCATCCTTACTAGCGGGAGGGCCAATGAGCAGTTCTTC.

Many counts were recorded for this clonotype. This sequence joins TRBV20-1 and TRBJ2-5; 7 bases agree with TRBD1. V was clipped by 5 bases and J by 4 bases; unmatched bases: 10. This CDR3 has 14 residues. Germline V CDR1 and CDR2: DFQATT, SNEGSKA (reference sequence). The DNA for the CDR3 is TGCAGTGCTTGTCTCGGGACAGTCTTAGAGACCCAGTACTTC. Translated: CSACLGTVLETQYF.

In this sample, this clonotype turned up many times. CDR3 amino acids: CSARDRTSGDSLTQYF. The CDR3 DNA sequence: TGCAGTGCTAGAGATAGGACTAGCGGGGACAGCTTAACGCAGTATTTT. This chain connects TRBV20-1 to TRBJ2-3, with 12 bases identical to TRBD2. The V and J ends lost 0 bases and 9 bases, in that order; junction bases with no gene match: 10. Looked up from germline, CDR1 is DFQATT and CDR2 is SNEGSKA (reference sequence). The CDR3 loop spans 16 amino acids.

V and J are TRBV15 and TRBJ1-5, with D possibly being TRBD1 (6 bases). CDR1 is LNHNV, CDR2 YYDKDF, per germline (reference sequence). The CDR3 is made up of 14 amino acids. V lost 3 bases to trimming and J lost 6 bases, with 12 bases between them. CDR3 region: CATSREGGSQPQHF. The CDR3 DNA reads as TGTGCCACCAGCAGGGAGGGGGGAAGTCAGCCCCAGCATTTT. The full variable domain, completed using reference TRBV15 and TRBJ1-5, is DAMVIQNPRYQVTQFGKPVTLSCSQTLNHNVMYWYQQKSSQAPKLLFHYYDKDFNNEADTPDNFQSRRPNTSFCFLDIRSPGLGDTAMYLCATSREGGSQPQHFGDGTRLSIL.

In this sample, this clonotype is medium-sized. V usage is TRBV5-6 and J usage is TRBJ2-3, with D maybe TRBD1 (6 bases). There are 15 residues in the CDR3. Trimming cost V 4 bases and J 3 bases, with 15 bases left between them. Germline assignment: CDR1 SGHDT and CDR2 YYEEEE. The CDR3 spells CASSRDTEMTDTQYF. Here the CDR3 DNA reads TGTGCCAGCAGCCGGGACACGGAAATGACAGATACGCAGTATTTT.

This clonotype was recorded many times. The rearrangement links TRBV7-2 to TRBJ1-3, with no clear D. Looked up from germline, CDR1 is SGHTA and CDR2 is FQGNSA. Deletions cut 6 bases from V and 0 bases from J, with 15 bases between. The CDR3 totals 16 residues. CDR3 protein: CASSFAGSSSGNTIYF. As DNA, the CDR3 is TGTGCCAGCAGTTTTGCTGGCTCCAGCTCTGGAAACACCATATATTTT.

At least ten counts were recorded for this clonotype. The V call is TRBV14, the J call TRBJ1-2; 8 bases fit TRBD1. CDR1 SGHDN and CDR2 FVKESK come from the germline V gene. The CDR3 contains 14 residues. The V gene end was trimmed by 0 bases and the J gene end by 8 bases; junction bases not matched to a gene: 5. CDR3 DNA: TGTGCCAGCAGCCAAGATCGTGGGACAGGAGGCTACACCTTC. This codes for CASSQDRGTGGYTF.

At least ten counts were recorded for this clonotype. The chain couples TRBV6-2 or TRBV6-3 to TRBJ1-1; 9 positions match TRBD1. CDR1 and CDR2 (germline): MNHEY, SVGEGT. J lost 1 base, V lost 7 bases, and 4 bases had no gene match. The CDR3 has 14 amino acids. CDR3 coding DNA: TGTGCCAGCACCCCGGACAGGGGGAACACTGAAGCTTTCTTT. Residues: CASTPDRGNTEAFF.

This clonotype was recorded many times. Germline is not matched at one junction end, which may reflect a read error. The V call is TRBV6-6, the J call TRBJ1-5; no definite D call. This CDR3 has 13 residues. Germline V gives CDR1 MNHNY, CDR2 SVGAGI (reference sequence). DNA for the CDR3: TGTGCCAGCAGTTCTTATAGCAATCAGCCCCAGAATTTT. It translates to CASSSYSNQPQNF.

In its sample, this clonotype was seen a few times. The chain links TRBV7-2 to TRBJ2-7; D is ambiguous. V was cut by 1 base and J by 4 bases, with 8 bases left in between. The CDR3 has 13 residues. The germline V gene has CDR1 SGHTA and CDR2 FQGNSA. This CDR3 reads CASSLVRVYEQYF. DNA of the CDR3: TGTGCCAGCAGCTTAGTTCGGGTATACGAGCAGTACTTC.

There are many counts of this clonotype. V usage is TRBV20-1 and J usage is TRBJ2-2; 8 positions agree with TRBD2. Germline CDR1 DFQATT, CDR2 SNEGSKA (reference sequence). The CDR3 totals 14 residues. Trimming at V came to 6 bases and at J to 4 bases, leaving 7 bases not matched to a gene. CDR3 loop: CSAPGTRGTGELFF. The CDR3 nucleotides are TGCAGTGCGCCCGGGACTAGGGGCACCGGGGAGCTGTTTTTT.

There are many counts of this clonotype. The chain links TRBV7-3 to TRBJ2-2, with 9 nucleotides matching TRBD2. Per the germline V gene, CDR1 is SGHTA and CDR2 is FQGTGA. The CDR3 sequence is 15 residues long. V was pared by 6 bases and J by 4 bases, with 6 bases of the junction left unmatched. In DNA form, the CDR3 reads TGTGCCAGCAGGGCGGGGGGGAGTGGCACCGGGGAGCTGTTTTTT. Translated: CASRAGGSGTGELFF.

The sample holds many counts of this clonotype. In DNA, the CDR3 is TGTGCCAGCAGTTACCGGGGGCTGGAACGCACAGATACGCAGTATTTT. This translates into CASSYRGLERTDTQYF. The chain has TRBV6-6 and TRBJ2-3; the D gene could be TRBD1 or TRBD2 (6 bases each). The germline V gene has CDR1 MNHNY and CDR2 SVGAGI (reference sequence). This CDR3 has 16 residues. The V end lost 2 bases, the J end lost 1 base, and 13 bases lay between the germline ends.

This clonotype was observed at least ten times. The chain is built from TRBV18 and TRBJ2-5; TRBD2 is a possible D gene (5 bases). V shed 3 bases and J shed 3 bases, with 11 bases lying between them. CDR3 length equals 14 residues. CDR1 and CDR2 (germline): KGHSH, LQKENI. CDR3: CASSPPGSEETQYF. CDR3 sequence (DNA): TGTGCCAGCTCACCTCCGGGATCAGAAGAGACCCAGTACTTC.

This clonotype has a count of ten or more. The chain has TRBV9 and TRBJ2-6; D unclear. In germline, CDR1 is SGDLS, CDR2 YYNGEE. Trimming took 3 bases from V and 2 from J, leaving 6 bases between them. This CDR3 is 14 amino acids long. CDR3 DNA sequence: TGTGCCAGCAGCGCGCGGACTGGGGCCAACGTCCTGACTTTC. Translation: CASSARTGANVLTF. The full variable domain, in which reference TRBV9 and TRBJ2-6 provide the parts outside the CDR3, is DSGVTQTPKHLITATGQRVTLRCSPRSGDLSVYWYQQSLDQGLQFLIQYYNGEERAKGNILERFSAQQFPDLHSELNLSSLELGDSALYFCASSARTGANVLTFGAGSRLTVL.

This clonotype was counted many times. This chain uses TRBV7-2 with TRBJ1-2, with 9 positions matching TRBD1. Germline V gene lookup returns CDR1 SGHTA and CDR2 FQGNSA. V lost 5 bases, J lost 6 bases, and 4 bases stayed unmatched. The CDR3 is 13 residues long. The CDR3: CASSTGTGNGYTF. The CDR3 region has the DNA TGTGCCAGCAGCACCGGGACAGGGAATGGCTACACCTTC.

This clonotype was detected many times. The chain is built from TRBV5-1 and TRBJ2-5, with 8 bases lining up with TRBD1. The CDR3 runs 15 residues. After removal of 2 bases from V and 2 bases from J, the junction contained 5 bases not matched to a gene. Germline assignment: CDR1 SGHRS and CDR2 YFSETQ. As DNA, the CDR3 is TGCGCCAGCAGCTTTACAGGGGGATATCAAGAGACCCAGTACTTC. This translates into CASSFTGGYQETQYF.

At least ten counts were recorded for this clonotype. This sequence joins TRBV6-2 or TRBV6-3 and TRBJ2-2; 8 nucleotides line up with TRBD2. Germline-derived CDR1 and CDR2 are MNHEY and SVGEGT. This CDR3 comprises 15 residues. V dropped 4 bases and J dropped 2; count of bases not matched to a gene: 3. The CDR3 is CASSLLAANTGELFF. The CDR3 bases are TGTGCCAGCAGTTTACTAGCGGCCAACACCGGGGAGCTGTTTTTT.

Ten or more counts support this clonotype. A junction boundary mismatches the germline segment, possibly from a read error. The chain employs TRBV7-9 and TRBJ1-6; 9 bases fit TRBD1. The CDR3 is 15 amino acids. Germline V gene sequence: CDR1 SEHNR, CDR2 FQNEAQ (reference sequence). The CDR3 coding sequence is TGTGCCAGCAGCTTGGGGACAGGGCCGAATTCACCCCTCAACTTT. It codes for CASSLGTGPNSPLNF.

This clonotype came up many times. The chain's CDR3 is CASKPGGPYTGELFF. The CDR3, as DNA: TGTGCCAGCAAACCAGGGGGTCCCTACACCGGGGAGCTGTTTTTT. This chain connects TRBV2 to TRBJ2-2; 7 bases align to TRBD1. V shed 7 bases and J 3 bases; nucleotides not matched to a gene: 8. In germline, CDR1 is SNHLY, CDR2 FYNNEI. The CDR3 has 15 residues.

This clonotype has at least ten counts. V usage is TRBV10-3 and J usage is TRBJ2-5; possible D gene TRBD2, 5 bases. The germline V gene has CDR1 ENHRY and CDR2 SYGVKD. The CDR3 has 14 residues. The V and J ends lost 6 bases and 5 bases respectively, with 16 bases between them. The CDR3 is CAISSGKKEETQYF. The CDR3 DNA sequence: TGTGCCATCAGCTCCGGGAAAAAGGAGGAGACCCAGTACTTC.

The V call is TRBV20-1, the J call TRBJ1-1; D is unclear. Trimming stripped 7 bases from V and 0 bases from J, with 12 bases between. This CDR3 has 13 amino acids. CDR1 and CDR2 (germline): DFQATT, SNEGSKA (reference sequence). The CDR3 is CSGQSLLNTEAFF. The CDR3 DNA reads TGCAGTGGGCAGTCTTTATTGAACACTGAAGCTTTCTTT.

The table lists this clonotype with many counts. This sequence joins TRBV20-1 and TRBJ2-3; D might be TRBD1 (6 bases). Trimming took off 6 bases at V and 0 bases at J, with 13 bases between the two ends. CDR3 length equals 14 residues. Germline V CDR1 and CDR2: DFQATT, SNEGSKA (reference sequence). CDR3 in DNA: TGCAGTGCAAGACTGAGGGGGAGCACAGATACGCAGTATTTT. Protein sequence: CSARLRGSTDTQYF.

The table lists this clonotype with many counts. V gene TRBV7-9 combines with J gene TRBJ2-3; D is uncertain. The germline V gene has CDR1 SEHNR and CDR2 FQNEAQ (reference sequence). The CDR3 runs 15 residues. V was shortened by 5 bases and J by 5 bases, with 17 bases between the two germline ends. CDR3 sequence: CASSPPFRWGDTQYF. The CDR3 nucleotides read TGTGCCAGCAGCCCGCCTTTTCGGTGGGGAGATACGCAGTATTTT.

Concerning this clonotype itself: The junction and the germline gene differ at one end; a read error may be behind it. This chain uses TRBV5-1 with TRBJ1-1, with 7 nucleotides matching TRBD1. The V gene's germline CDR1 is SGHRS and CDR2 YFSETQ. This CDR3 has 14 amino acids. The CDR3 sequence is CASSLLGQYTESFF. DNA of the CDR3: TGCGCCAGCAGCTTGTTGGGACAGTACACTGAATCTTTCTTT.